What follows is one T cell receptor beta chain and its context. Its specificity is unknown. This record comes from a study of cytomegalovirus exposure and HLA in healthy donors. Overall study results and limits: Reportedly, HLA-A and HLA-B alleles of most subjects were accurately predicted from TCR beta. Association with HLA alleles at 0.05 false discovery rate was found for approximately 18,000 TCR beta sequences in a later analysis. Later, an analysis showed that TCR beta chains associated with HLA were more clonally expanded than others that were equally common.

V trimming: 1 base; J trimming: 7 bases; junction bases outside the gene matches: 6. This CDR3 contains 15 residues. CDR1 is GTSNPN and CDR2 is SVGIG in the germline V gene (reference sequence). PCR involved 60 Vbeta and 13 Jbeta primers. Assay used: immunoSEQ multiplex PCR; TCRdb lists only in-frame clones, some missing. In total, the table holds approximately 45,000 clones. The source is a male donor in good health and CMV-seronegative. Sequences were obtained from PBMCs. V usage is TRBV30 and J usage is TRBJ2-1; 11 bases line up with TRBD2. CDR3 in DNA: TGTGCCTGGAGTGAACTGGGACTAGCGGATAATGAGCAGTTCTTC. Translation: CAWSELGLADNEQFF.